Listed here are 24 T cell receptor beta chains from one sample, sequenced in a study of blood T cell repertoires in COVID-19 (TCRdb year 2020). Library method: the immunoSEQ multiplex PCR assay. The table was pulled from immuneACCESS by TCRdb, which kept in-frame rearrangements only. Such tables lose some clones; where checked, under half of the loss comes from unresolved V genes, and the rest has no known cause. This sample holds 40,000 to 65,000 clones; just over 85% were observed only once. The top ten constitute about an eighth of the sample. The specimen sequenced was peripheral blood. The receptors stem from a man in his sixties or seventies with active COVID-19.

The chain has TRBV2 and TRBJ1-5, with 11 bases that match TRBD1. The trim removed 6 bases at V and 0 bases at J, leaving 13 bases unmatched. CDR3 length: 19 amino acids. From germline, CDR1 is SNHLY and CDR2 FYNNEI. The CDR3: CASSSRYGTGGNSNQPQHF. The CDR3 coding sequence is TGTGCCAGCAGCTCACGGTATGGGACAGGGGGGAATAGCAATCAGCCCCAGCATTTT.

The chain links TRBV19 to TRBJ1-4, with 7 bases aligning to TRBD1. The CDR3 sequence is 13 residues long. Germline CDR1 LNHDA, CDR2 SQIVND (reference sequence). J gave up 7 bases and V 10 bases, and 9 bases lay outside the gene matches. CDR3 amino acids: CATSTGRGEKLFF. The CDR3, as DNA: TGTGCCACCTCGACAGGGCGAGGTGAAAAACTGTTTTTT. Using reference TRBV19 and TRBJ1-4 for the parts outside the CDR3, the full variable domain is DGGITQSPKYLFRKEGQNVTLSCEQNLNHDAMYWYRQDPGQGLRLIYYSQIVNDFQKGDIAEGYSVSREKKESFPLTVTSAQKNPTAFYLCATSTGRGEKLFFGSGTQLSVL.

This chain links TRBV19 with TRBJ1-6, with 8 bases fitting TRBD1. This CDR3 has 16 amino acids. Per the germline V gene, CDR1 is LNHDA and CDR2 is SQIVND (reference sequence). The ends lost 6 bases at V and 10 bases at J; junction bases unmatched: 14. CDR3 DNA: TGTGCCAGTAGACTCACCTCGGGACAGGACAACTCACCCCTCCACTTT. Protein: CASRLTSGQDNSPLHF.

This clone has a single count. The chain joins TRBV6-4 to TRBJ1-2; 8 bases align to TRBD1. The length of the CDR3 is 14 residues. Germline-derived CDR1 and CDR2 are MRHNA and SNTAGT. J gave up 8 bases and V 8 bases, and 13 bases lay outside the gene matches. The CDR3 region is CASASDRTGMGYTF. In DNA, the CDR3 is TGTGCCAGCGCCAGTGATCGGACAGGGATGGGCTACACCTTC.

This rearrangement joins TRBV15 to TRBJ2-1, with a weak D call TRBD2 (5 bases). The CDR3 consists of 16 residues. Germline V CDR1 and CDR2: LNHNV, YYDKDF (reference sequence). The V end was cut by 0 bases, the J end by 6 bases, with 15 bases between. The CDR3 spells CATSRDRPSKGNEQFF. CDR3 DNA sequence: TGTGCCACCAGCAGAGATCGGCCTAGCAAAGGCAATGAGCAGTTCTTC.

The V gene is TRBV4-3, the J gene TRBJ1-4; tentatively, D is TRBD1 (5 bases). Germline lookup yields CDR1 LGHNA and CDR2 YSLEER. The CDR3 consists of 18 residues. The V gene lost 0 bases and the J gene lost 4 bases, with 18 bases spanning the gap. The CDR3 here is CASSQDHHVGGVNEKLFF. Here the CDR3 DNA reads TGCGCCAGCAGCCAAGATCACCATGTGGGGGGAGTTAATGAAAAACTGTTTTTT.

The chain carries TRBV19 and TRBJ1-5; no clear D gene. CDR3 length equals 14 residues. V lost 6 bases to trimming and J lost 5 bases, with 14 bases between them. CDR1 and CDR2 (germline): LNHDA, SQIVND (reference sequence). CDR3 loop: CASSLPVFHQPQHF. CDR3 coding DNA: TGTGCCAGTAGCCTCCCCGTCTTTCATCAGCCCCAGCATTTT.

This sequence joins TRBV4-2 and TRBJ2-1, with 8 positions matching TRBD2. CDR3 length: 17 residues. With 0 bases clipped from V and 2 bases from J, the junction kept 6 bases outside the gene matches. Germline V gives CDR1 LGHNA, CDR2 YNFKEQ. CDR3 region: CASSQEGELAAYNEQFF. For the CDR3, the DNA is TGTGCCAGCAGCCAAGAAGGGGAACTAGCGGCCTACAATGAGCAGTTCTTC.

The gene calls are TRBV19 and TRBJ1-6; D is unclear. CDR1 and CDR2 (germline): LNHDA, SQIVND (reference sequence). With 10 bases removed from V and 0 bases from J, the gap between germline ends came to 10 bases. The CDR3 length is 14 residues. CDR3 in DNA: TGTGCCACCCATGGCGGCTCCTATAATTCACCCCTCCACTTT. Amino acid sequence: CATHGGSYNSPLHF.

V usage is TRBV6-5 and J usage is TRBJ1-1, with TRBD1 as a possible D gene (5 bases). The germline V gene encodes CDR1 MNHEY and CDR2 SVGAGI. The CDR3 covers 16 residues. V was cut by 2 bases and J by 7 bases, with 20 bases left in between. This chain's CDR3 is CASSYTHLTEQGEAFF. The DNA of the CDR3 is TGTGCCAGCAGTTACACCCACCTGACAGAGCAGGGTGAAGCTTTCTTT.

The chain has TRBV5-1 and TRBJ2-1; no clear D. This CDR3 contains 12 residues. V shed 1 base and J shed 6 bases, with 5 bases lying between them. Germline V gives CDR1 SGHRS, CDR2 YFSETQ. The CDR3 protein is CASSLTPNEQFF. The CDR3 region has the DNA TGCGCCAGCAGCTTGACACCCAATGAGCAGTTCTTC.

The V gene is TRBV15, the J gene TRBJ2-7; 7 bases are shared with TRBD2. V trimming: 0 bases; J trimming: 5 bases; junction bases outside the gene matches: 7. This CDR3 spans 15 amino acids. The germline V gene has CDR1 LNHNV and CDR2 YYDKDF (reference sequence). CDR3 sequence: CATSRDNWRGNEQYF. CDR3 nucleotides: TGTGCCACCAGCAGAGATAATTGGCGGGGGAACGAGCAGTACTTC.

The chain links TRBV10-1 to TRBJ1-5; D is perhaps TRBD1 (5 bases). Trimming cost V 11 bases and J 5 bases, with 13 bases left between them. The CDR3 runs 12 residues. Germline values: CDR1 WNHNN, CDR2 SYGVQD (reference sequence). CDR3 bases: TGCGCCTCGCGGGGGAGGTATCAGCCCCAGCATTTT. This translates into CASRGRYQPQHF.

This clone has only one observation. The CDR3 coding sequence is TGTGCCAGCAGGGGCAGCAGGGCGAACACTGAAGCTTTCTTT. It yields the protein CASRGSRANTEAFF. V and J are TRBV2 and TRBJ1-1; D might be TRBD1 (5 bases). V lost 6 bases to trimming and J lost 1 base, with 12 bases between them. Germline CDR1 and CDR2: SNHLY and FYNNEI. The CDR3 spans 14 residues.

This chain connects TRBV24-1 to TRBJ2-2, with D perhaps TRBD2 (6 bases). Germline V gene sequence: CDR1 KGHDR, CDR2 SFDVKD. V shed 7 bases and J shed 6 bases, with 14 bases lying between them. The CDR3 runs to 14 residues. The CDR3 protein is CATRTRSGPGELFF. The CDR3 DNA sequence: TGTGCCACCAGGACTAGGAGCGGACCCGGGGAGCTGTTTTTT.

The chain has TRBV6-2 or TRBV6-3 and TRBJ2-5; the D gene is possibly TRBD2 (5 bases). CDR1 is MNHEY and CDR2 is SVGEGT in the germline V gene. Trimming pared 6 bases from V and 5 bases from J, leaving 10 bases between. The CDR3 is 12 residues long. CDR3 region: CASSASSETQYF. In nucleotides, the CDR3 is TGTGCCAGCAGCGCTAGCTCGGAGACCCAGTACTTC.

The chain links TRBV5-1 to TRBJ1-4; 8 bases line up with TRBD1. This CDR3 is built from 14 residues. V shed 0 bases and J 5 bases; nucleotides not matched to a gene: 0. CDR1 and CDR2 from the germline V gene are SGHRS and YFSETQ. As DNA, the CDR3 is TGCGCCAGCAGCTTGGGGACAGGGAATGAAAAACTGTTTTTT. Its translation is CASSLGTGNEKLFF.

This chain connects TRBV4-1 to TRBJ1-2; 7 bases match TRBD1. V shed 1 base and J 4 bases; nucleotides not matched to a gene: 3. The germline V gene encodes CDR1 MGHRA and CDR2 YSYEKL. The CDR3 totals 14 residues. CDR3 region: CASSQGGQVYGYTF. The CDR3 bases are TGCGCCAGCAGCCAAGGAGGACAGGTCTATGGCTACACCTTC.

By share of the sample, this clone is medium-sized. V and J are TRBV5-5 and TRBJ2-3, with D possibly TRBD2 on 6 matching bases. Germline CDR1 reads SGHKS; CDR2 reads YYEKEE (reference sequence). The CDR3 spans 15 residues. The ends were cut back, 2 bases at V and 0 bases at J, with 10 bases in the middle. CDR3 DNA sequence: TGTGCCAGCAGCTTTTTCGGGGGAAGCACAGATACGCAGTATTTT. It specifies CASSFFGGSTDTQYF.

This rearrangement joins TRBV5-1 to TRBJ1-2, with 9 bases lining up with TRBD1. Trimming took 0 bases from V and 6 from J; bases not matched to a gene: 3. CDR1 SGHRS and CDR2 YFSETQ come from the germline V gene. The length of the CDR3 is 14 residues. CDR3 residues: CASSLETGGNGYTF. The CDR3 DNA is TGCGCCAGCAGCTTGGAGACAGGGGGGAATGGCTACACCTTC.

The chain combines TRBV23-1 with TRBJ1-4; 9 bases align to TRBD1. TRBV23-1 is an ORF for which the function is uncertain. V dropped 4 bases and J dropped 3; count of bases not matched to a gene: 15. The CDR3 length is 19 residues. CDR3: CASSLPKGQGGVANEKLFF. CDR3 DNA: TGCGCCAGCAGTCTCCCCAAGGGACAGGGAGGTGTGGCTAATGAAAAACTGTTTTTT.

This clone was detected only once. The genes are TRBV14 and TRBJ2-7; TRBD2 is a possible D gene (7 bases). Trimming took 0 bases from V and 5 from J, leaving 14 bases between them. The CDR3 length is 15 residues. The germline V gene has CDR1 SGHDN and CDR2 FVKESK. CDR3 loop: CASSQDYRDYDEQYF. CDR3 DNA sequence: TGTGCCAGCAGCCAAGATTACAGGGACTACGACGAGCAGTACTTC.

This clone was recorded once. The V and J genes are TRBV6-1 and TRBJ2-4, with D perhaps matching TRBD2 (5 bases). V was cut by 1 base and J by 3 bases, with 16 bases left in between. This CDR3 is built from 17 residues. The germline V gene encodes CDR1 MNHNS and CDR2 SASEGT. The CDR3 coding sequence is TGTGCCAGCAGTGAAGAGGGAGCCAGCCTAGACAAAAACATTCAGTACTTC. This translates into CASSEEGASLDKNIQYF.

This clone appeared a single time. The J gene is TRBJ1-2, the V gene TRBV6-4; 9 nucleotides align to TRBD1. Germline-derived CDR1 and CDR2 are MRHNA and SNTAGT. The CDR3 is made up of 15 amino acids. Losses at the gene ends were 3 bases for V and 4 bases for J; bases not matched to a gene: 6. The CDR3 region has the DNA TGTGCCAGCAGTGAACGGACAGGGGATTTCTATGGCTACACCTTC. It codes for CASSERTGDFYGYTF.